The 8 T cell receptor beta chains below all came from one sample that was sequenced in a study of immune evolution from preneoplasia to lung adenocarcinoma. Generated by immunoSEQ multiplex PCR, the TCRdb table keeps only in-frame clones and is missing some. The sample holds over 3,000 clones, about 82% seen once. The sample was FFPE invasive lung adenocarcinoma tissue. All receptors derive from a person aged 45-60 years with lung adenocarcinoma.

The chain joins TRBV30 to TRBJ1-5, with 11 positions matching TRBD1. J was trimmed by 2 bases and V by 6 bases; bases with no gene match: 18. CDR1 and CDR2 from the germline V gene are GTSNPN and SVGIG (reference sequence). The length of the CDR3 is 19 residues. CDR3 coding DNA: TGTGCCTGCCACACCCAAGGGGACAGGGGGGTAGCGGGCAATCAGCCCCAGCATTTT. Translated, it gives CACHTQGDRGVAGNQPQHF.

This sequence joins TRBV5-4 and TRBJ2-2; no clear D gene. Germline loops: CDR1 SGHNT, CDR2 YYREEE (reference sequence). V was clipped by 0 bases and J by 4 bases, with 4 bases between them. This CDR3 spans 13 amino acids. CDR3 nucleotides: TGTGCCAGCAGCTTGGTAGGCACCGGGGAGCTGTTTTTT. This gives the protein CASSLVGTGELFF.

The V call is TRBV30, the J call TRBJ2-5; 11 bases agree with TRBD2. J gave up 3 bases and V 1 base, and 4 bases lay outside the gene matches. Germline values: CDR1 GTSNPN, CDR2 SVGIG (reference sequence). The CDR3 consists of 15 residues. The CDR3 DNA follows: TGTGCCTGGAGTGGATGGGGACTAGCGGAAGAGACCCAGTACTTC. Protein product: CAWSGWGLAEETQYF.

The chain employs TRBV2 and TRBJ2-7; D ambiguous. Germline CDR1 is SNHLY and CDR2 is FYNNEI. Trimming cost V 6 bases and J 5 bases, with 8 bases left between them. This CDR3 region has 11 residues. CDR3 in DNA: TGTGCCAGCAGGTCAGGCGACGAGCAGTACTTC. Its protein product is CASRSGDEQYF.

This clone was detected once. The CDR3 coding sequence is TGTGCCAGCAGGACCGGTTTGGGTCTGAATGAAAAACTGTTTTTT. Translating gives CASRTGLGLNEKLFF. This chain connects TRBV2 to TRBJ1-4; D is ambiguous. Germline CDR1 and CDR2: SNHLY and FYNNEI. The CDR3 runs to 15 residues. V was shortened by 6 bases and J by 5 bases, with 16 bases between the two germline ends.

This clone has a single count. The gene calls are TRBV19 and TRBJ2-3, with a possible D match to TRBD1 (6 bases). Germline lookup yields CDR1 LNHDA and CDR2 SQIVND (reference sequence). This CDR3 has 15 residues. Trimming removed 5 bases at V and 0 bases at J, with 12 bases between. The CDR3 region has the DNA TGTGCCAGTAGTCTGCAGGGGCCAAGCACAGATACGCAGTATTTT. Protein sequence: CASSLQGPSTDTQYF.

The rearrangement uses TRBV9 and TRBJ1-4, with 7 bases identical to TRBD1. Losses at the gene ends were 0 bases for V and 8 bases for J; bases not matched to a gene: 4. The CDR3 length is 14 residues. Germline CDR1 and CDR2: SGDLS and YYNGEE. The CDR3 DNA follows: TGTGCCAGCAGCGTAGGGCAGGGGGAGGAAAAACTGTTTTTT. Amino acid sequence: CASSVGQGEEKLFF.

The J gene is TRBJ2-7, the V gene TRBV11-2, with 14 bases aligning to TRBD2. Trimming at V came to 5 bases and at J to 6 bases, leaving 6 bases not matched to a gene. The germline gives CDR1 SGHAT, CDR2 FQNNGV. The CDR3 is 15 amino acids. The CDR3 region is CASSAGLAGGTEQYF. In DNA, the CDR3 is TGTGCCAGCAGCGCCGGACTAGCGGGGGGCACCGAGCAGTACTTC.